Shown below are 30 T cell receptor beta chains from a single sample sequenced in a study of blood T cell repertoires in COVID-19. Method: immunoSEQ multiplex PCR; TCRdb's copy keeps in-frame clones and lacks some. The sample holds tens of thousands of clones, just over 85% seen once. Sequenced input: peripheral blood. The source is a woman aged 80 or over with acute or convalescent COVID-19.

The chain couples TRBV5-1 to TRBJ1-4; 7 bases line up with TRBD1. The junction had 4 bases not matched to a gene; V was cut back by 4 bases and J by 4 bases. CDR1 and CDR2 from the germline V gene are SGHRS and YFSETQ. The CDR3 contains 14 residues. In nucleotides, the CDR3 is TGCGCCAGCAGCCCGACAGGGTTTAATGAAAAACTGTTTTTT. As protein: CASSPTGFNEKLFF.

The V and J genes are TRBV19 and TRBJ1-2, with D tentatively TRBD1 (6 bases). This CDR3 region has 15 residues. V was trimmed by 4 bases and J by 0 bases, leaving 12 bases between them. Germline assignment: CDR1 LNHDA and CDR2 SQIVND (reference sequence). CDR3 DNA: TGTGCCAGTAGTAGCATGGGGGCGCCTAACTATGGCTACACCTTC. Encoded protein: CASSSMGAPNYGYTF.

The chain recombines TRBV9 with TRBJ2-7; 9 bases agree with TRBD1. Germline values: CDR1 SGDLS, CDR2 YYNGEE. The CDR3 length is 12 residues. With V trimmed by 2 bases and J by 6 bases, 0 bases remained unmatched. The CDR3 spells CASSVDRGEQYF. The CDR3 region has the DNA TGTGCCAGCAGCGTGGACAGGGGCGAGCAGTACTTC. The full variable domain, in which reference TRBV9 and TRBJ2-7 provide the parts outside the CDR3, is DSGVTQTPKHLITATGQRVTLRCSPRSGDLSVYWYQQSLDQGLQFLIQYYNGEERAKGNILERFSAQQFPDLHSELNLSSLELGDSALYFCASSVDRGEQYFGPGTRLTVT.

The chain joins TRBV3-1 (or the pseudogene TRBV3-2) to TRBJ1-1, with D possibly TRBD1 on 6 matching bases. This CDR3 is built from 12 residues. Germline values: CDR1 LGHDT, CDR2 YNNKEL (reference sequence). V lost 5 bases and J lost 6, with 10 bases in between. CDR3 bases: TGTGCCAGCAGCATCCAGGGGTCTGAAGCTTTCTTT. It encodes CASSIQGSEAFF.

V and J are TRBV7-2 and TRBJ2-1, with 7 positions matching TRBD2. The ends lost 2 bases at V and 8 bases at J; junction bases unmatched: 6. This CDR3 has 14 residues. Germline CDR1 and CDR2: SGHTA and FQGNSA. The CDR3 bases are TGTGCCAGCAGCTTATGGGGGGAGGGCCATGAGCAGTTCTTC. Protein: CASSLWGEGHEQFF.

Here the CDR3 DNA reads TGTGCCAGCAGCTCGACCCGGACTAGCGGGACACCAGATACGCAGTATTTT. It translates to CASSSTRTSGTPDTQYF. The rearrangement uses TRBV5-8 and TRBJ2-3, with 12 positions matching TRBD2. Looked up from germline, CDR1 is SGHTS and CDR2 is YDEGEE. V trimming: 3 bases; J trimming: 4 bases; junction bases outside the gene matches: 9. The CDR3 covers 17 residues. Full variable domain (rest looked up from reference TRBV5-8 and TRBJ2-3): EAGVTQSPTHLIKTRGQQATLRCSPISGHTSVYWYQQALGLGLQFLLWYDEGEERNRGNFPPRFSGRQFPNYSSELNVNALELEDSALYLCASSSTRTSGTPDTQYFGPGTRLTVL.

This clone was observed once. The V gene is TRBV2, the J gene TRBJ2-3, with 8 bases identical to TRBD2. CDR1 is SNHLY and CDR2 is FYNNEI in the germline V gene. This CDR3 region has 14 residues. The J segment lost 3 bases and the V segment lost 10 bases, leaving 9 bases of the junction unmatched. The chain's CDR3 is CATAGGARTDTQYF. The CDR3 bases are TGTGCCACCGCCGGGGGGGCAAGGACAGATACGCAGTATTTT. Filled out from reference TRBV2 and TRBJ2-3, the complete variable domain reads EPEVTQTPSHQVTQMGQEVILRCVPISNHLYFYWYRQILGQKVEFLVSFYNNEISEKSEIFDDQFSVERPDGSNFTLKIRSTKLEDSAMYFCATAGGARTDTQYFGPGTRLTVL.

This clone was recorded a few times. The chain employs TRBV6-4 and TRBJ1-1; no reliable D call. The CDR3 totals 13 residues. V dropped 6 bases and J dropped 4 bases, with 12 bases sitting between them. Germline CDR1 and CDR2: MRHNA and SNTAGT. Here the CDR3 DNA reads TGTGCCAGCAGCTCTTTGGAGGGCACTGAAGCTTTCTTT. Translating gives CASSSLEGTEAFF.

V usage is TRBV19 and J usage is TRBJ1-4; tentative D call: TRBD1 (6 bases). This CDR3 is 14 amino acids long. Germline V gene lookup returns CDR1 LNHDA and CDR2 SQIVND (reference sequence). V was pared by 3 bases and J by 5 bases, with 10 bases between. The CDR3: CASSMVGANEKLFF. Here the CDR3 DNA reads TGTGCCAGTAGTATGGTGGGGGCAAATGAAAAACTGTTTTTT.

This chain connects TRBV4-1 to TRBJ1-3; perhaps TRBD1 as D (5 bases). The CDR3 contains 13 residues. Trimming took 6 bases from V and 1 from J, leaving 7 bases between them. The germline V gene has CDR1 MGHRA and CDR2 YSYEKL. CDR3 sequence reads: CASSSGSGNTIYF. The CDR3 nucleotides read TGCGCCAGCAGTTCAGGGTCTGGAAACACCATATATTTT.

The chain recombines TRBV11-2 with TRBJ2-2; 8 nucleotides agree with TRBD1. The CDR3 extends over 14 amino acids. Germline CDR1 SGHAT, CDR2 FQNNGV. J lost 5 bases, V lost 5 bases, and 4 bases had no gene match. Written as DNA, the CDR3 is TGTGCCAGCAGCGGGACAGGACGGACCGGGGAGCTGTTTTTT. This gives the protein CASSGTGRTGELFF.

The chain links TRBV3-1 (or the pseudogene TRBV3-2) to TRBJ2-7, with a weak D call TRBD1 (6 bases). Germline lookup yields CDR1 LGHDT and CDR2 YNNKEL (reference sequence). Deletions cut 6 bases from V and 2 bases from J, with 11 bases between. This CDR3 has 13 amino acids. CDR3 sequence (DNA): TGTGCCAGCAGGAGCGACAGGACCTACGAGCAGTACTTC. Amino acids: CASRSDRTYEQYF.

The CDR3: CASSPGVNQPQHF. CDR3 in DNA: TGTGCCAGCTCACCAGGAGTCAATCAGCCCCAGCATTTT. The chain uses TRBV18 and TRBJ1-5, with D unresolved. The V end was cut by 2 bases, the J end by 3 bases, with 5 bases between. There are 13 residues in the CDR3. The germline CDR1 and CDR2 sequences are KGHSH and LQKENI.

V is TRBV6-5 and J is TRBJ1-1, with D perhaps matching TRBD1 (6 bases). The CDR3 runs to 14 residues. Germline values: CDR1 MNHEY, CDR2 SVGAGI. Trimming pared 6 bases from V and 3 bases from J, leaving 14 bases between. The CDR3 DNA reads as TGTGCCAGCAGCTTGACAGGAGAGGACACTGAAGCTTTCTTT. Encoded protein: CASSLTGEDTEAFF.

The chain combines TRBV5-1 with TRBJ2-5, with D unclear. The CDR3 is 14 amino acids. V was trimmed by 4 bases and J by 4 bases, leaving 14 bases between them. Germline V gene lookup returns CDR1 SGHRS and CDR2 YFSETQ. Written as DNA, the CDR3 is TGCGCCAGCAGCCCCGAACGAGGTCGAGAGACCCAGTACTTC. It is translated as CASSPERGRETQYF. Full variable domain (remainder filled in from reference TRBV5-1 and TRBJ2-5): KAGVTQTPRYLIKTRGQQVTLSCSPISGHRSVSWYQQTPGQGLQFLFEYFSETQRNKGNFPGRFSGRQFSNSRSEMNVSTLELGDSALYLCASSPERGRETQYFGPGTRLLVL.

The chain links TRBV6-5 to TRBJ2-3; D perhaps matches TRBD2 (7 bases). V lost 0 bases to trimming and J lost 6 bases, with 13 bases between them. Germline loops: CDR1 MNHEY, CDR2 SVGAGI. CDR3 length equals 15 residues. The CDR3 here is CASSYSRGGVDTQYF. CDR3 coding DNA: TGTGCCAGCAGTTACTCGCGAGGGGGGGTCGATACGCAGTATTTT.

This chain joins TRBV12-5 and TRBJ2-7, with D possibly being TRBD2 (6 bases). The length of the CDR3 is 13 residues. Per the germline V gene, CDR1 is LGHNT and CDR2 is FRNRAP. With 5 bases removed from V and 3 bases from J, the gap between germline ends came to 11 bases. CDR3 amino acids: CASGQRDFYEQYF. The DNA of the CDR3 is TGTGCTAGTGGTCAAAGGGACTTCTACGAGCAGTACTTC.

The J gene is TRBJ2-5, the V gene TRBV6-5; 12 bases match TRBD2. The V gene end was trimmed by 0 bases and the J gene end by 2 bases; junction bases not matched to a gene: 1. Looked up from germline, CDR1 is MNHEY and CDR2 is SVGAGI. The CDR3 is made up of 16 amino acids. DNA for the CDR3: TGTGCCAGCAGTTACTCCGGGACTAGCGGGCAAGAGACCCAGTACTTC. Encoded protein: CASSYSGTSGQETQYF.

V usage is TRBV7-2 and J usage is TRBJ1-4; 8 nucleotides agree with TRBD1. V was clipped by 4 bases and J by 7 bases; unmatched bases: 11. The V gene's germline CDR1 is SGHTA and CDR2 FQGNSA. The length of the CDR3 is 16 residues. CDR3 sequence: CASSSGGDRFFEKLFF. The CDR3 DNA is TGTGCCAGCAGCTCGGGTGGGGACAGGTTTTTTGAAAAACTGTTTTTT.

This chain links TRBV19 with TRBJ2-5; 8 positions match TRBD1. Trimming at V came to 6 bases and at J to 7 bases, leaving 7 bases not matched to a gene. The germline V gene has CDR1 LNHDA and CDR2 SQIVND (reference sequence). The CDR3 consists of 13 residues. In DNA form, the CDR3 reads TGTGCCAGTAGCCTGGACAGGGATGGGACCCAGTACTTC. Its translation: CASSLDRDGTQYF.

The chain uses TRBV5-1 and TRBJ1-1; possibly TRBD1 for D (6 bases). This CDR3 region has 14 residues. Trimming removed 4 bases at V and 5 bases at J, with 15 bases between. Germline V gene lookup returns CDR1 SGHRS and CDR2 YFSETQ. The CDR3 spells CASSPMGAGTEAFF. The CDR3 nucleotides are TGCGCCAGCAGCCCCATGGGGGCAGGGACTGAAGCTTTCTTT. Full variable domain (remainder filled in from reference TRBV5-1 and TRBJ1-1): KAGVTQTPRYLIKTRGQQVTLSCSPISGHRSVSWYQQTPGQGLQFLFEYFSETQRNKGNFPGRFSGRQFSNSRSEMNVSTLELGDSALYLCASSPMGAGTEAFFGQGTRLTVV.

The V call is TRBV6-5, the J call TRBJ2-7; 8 bases agree with TRBD1. Trimming cost V 5 bases and J 4 bases; bases outside gene matches: 4. In germline, CDR1 is MNHEY, CDR2 SVGAGI. The CDR3 sequence is 13 residues long. CDR3 in DNA: TGTGCCAGCAGTACAAGGACAGGGTACGAGCAGTACTTC. Translated: CASSTRTGYEQYF.

This clone was detected once. CDR3 nucleotide sequence: TGTGCCAGCAGTGAGGAGGGCCACAATGAGCAGTTCTTC. Its translation: CASSEEGHNEQFF. The chain carries TRBV6-1 and TRBJ2-1; TRBD2 is a possible D gene (6 bases). The CDR3 length is 13 residues. Germline V lookup: CDR1 MNHNS, CDR2 SASEGT. V was clipped by 3 bases and J by 5 bases, with 8 bases between them.

V gene TRBV11-2 combines with J gene TRBJ1-6; D is perhaps TRBD1 (5 bases). This CDR3 is built from 14 residues. V was pared by 1 base and J by 4 bases, with 5 bases between. Germline CDR1 reads SGHAT; CDR2 reads FQNNGV. CDR3 region: CASSLAGYNSPLHF. CDR3 DNA sequence: TGTGCCAGCAGCTTAGCAGGGTATAATTCACCCCTCCACTTT.

V gene TRBV30 combines with J gene TRBJ1-2; weak D call: TRBD1 (6 bases). Trimming cost V 3 bases and J 2 bases, with 10 bases left between them. The CDR3 runs to 13 residues. The germline CDR1 and CDR2 sequences are GTSNPN and SVGIG (reference sequence). The CDR3 protein is CAWSRGLNYGYTF. The DNA of the CDR3 is TGTGCCTGGAGCAGGGGCCTAAACTATGGCTACACCTTC.

The chain joins TRBV7-6 to TRBJ1-3, with a tentative D call TRBD1 (6 bases). Trimming left V 4 bases short and J 11 bases short, with 21 bases between. The V gene's germline CDR1 is SGHVS and CDR2 FNYEAQ. There are 15 residues in the CDR3. The CDR3 DNA sequence: TGTGCCAGCAGCTCACAACAGGGACCTCAAACCGCCATATATTTT. Its translation is CASSSQQGPQTAIYF.

The chain recombines TRBV19 with TRBJ1-1; no reliable D call. The CDR3 has 14 residues. The germline gives CDR1 LNHDA, CDR2 SQIVND (reference sequence). The V and J ends lost 3 bases and 1 base respectively, with 9 bases between them. The CDR3 is CASSISVGNTEAFF. The CDR3, as DNA: TGTGCCAGTAGTATTAGCGTCGGGAACACTGAAGCTTTCTTT.

The rearrangement links TRBV19 to TRBJ2-5, with TRBD1 matching 8 bases. The CDR3 has 13 residues. Trimming removed 0 bases from V and 6 bases from J; junction bases left unmatched: 0. Germline V CDR1 and CDR2: LNHDA, SQIVND (reference sequence). The CDR3 bases are TGTGCCAGTAGTATAGACAGGGGGCAGACCCAGTACTTC. Its translation is CASSIDRGQTQYF.

Remarks on this clone: Sequence at one end of the junction differs from germline and may be a read error. The rearrangement joins TRBV7-7 to TRBJ2-1, with 8 bases matching TRBD2. This CDR3 is built from 15 residues. CDR1 and CDR2 (germline): SSHAT, FNYEAQ (reference sequence). CDR3 protein: CASSPVAGRGGEQFF. The CDR3 nucleotides are TGTGCTAGCAGCCCGGTAGCGGGGCGAGGGGGTGAGCAGTTCTTC.

The CDR3 nucleotides read TGTGCCAGCAACCCGGGACAGGGTTATCGCAATGAGCAGTTCTTC. It codes for CASNPGQGYRNEQFF. V is TRBV5-4 and J is TRBJ2-1, with 9 bases fitting TRBD1. V was clipped by 6 bases and J by 6 bases; unmatched bases: 10. Germline-derived CDR1 and CDR2 are SGHNT and YYREEE (reference sequence). The CDR3 runs 15 residues.